The 32 T cell receptor beta chains given below trace back to one sample, sequenced in a study of T cells in women clearing cervical HPV infection. Produced via immunoSEQ multiplex PCR; TCRdb's table is partial and in-frame only. The sample holds roughly 36,000 clones. Specimen: blood buffy coat. These receptors all come from a woman aged 18-69 years with a cervical HPV16 infection that either progressed to CIN3+ or cleared (not recorded which).

As for this clone: Read data end 3 residues before the CDR3 end; the end is taken from the germline J gene. The chain couples TRBV20-1 to TRBJ2-6, with 7 bases identical to TRBD1. Trimming at V came to 4 bases and at J to 2 bases, leaving 2 bases not matched to a gene. The CDR3 covers 14 residues. In germline, CDR1 is DFQATT, CDR2 SNEGSKA (reference sequence). CDR3 bases read: TGCAGTGCTACAAGGGGGCCTGGGGCCAACGTC. Translating it yields CSATRGPGANV. The entire CDR3 protein reads CSATRGPGANVLTF.

For this clone: The read comes to an end 3 residues before the CDR3 does, leaving the germline J gene to fill in the end. The chain couples TRBV6-1 to TRBJ2-2; 7 positions agree with TRBD1. V lost 4 bases to trimming and J lost 6 bases; unmatched junction nucleotides: 11. There are 16 residues in the CDR3. Germline V gene lookup returns CDR1 MNHNS and CDR2 SASEGT. CDR3 bases read: TGTGCCAGCAGTGTAAACAGGGGAGAAGCCTCCGGGGAG. Encoded protein: CASSVNRGEASGE. The complete CDR3 reads CASSVNRGEASGELFF.

Remarks on this clone: The CDR3 end is not reached by the read, which stops 3 residues before it; the germline J gene fills it in. The rearrangement uses TRBV4-1 and TRBJ2-7, with D perhaps TRBD2 (5 bases). Germline V lookup: CDR1 MGHRA, CDR2 YSYEKL. Trimming cost V 4 bases and J 5 bases, with 9 bases left between them. The CDR3 contains 12 residues. The CDR3 is CASSRGLHEQYF. The part of the CDR3 DNA that was read is TGCGCCAGCAGCCGTGGACTGCACGAG.

On this clone itself: The CDR3 extends 3 residues past the end of the read, so its final part is completed from the germline J gene. This chain uses TRBV5-6 with TRBJ1-5; D is unresolved. The CDR3 spans 15 residues. Germline CDR1 is SGHDT and CDR2 is YYEEEE. Trimming pared 0 bases from V and 0 bases from J, leaving 7 bases between. The CDR3 is CASSLGSISNQPQHF. CDR3 DNA, as far as it was read: TGTGCCAGCAGCTTGGGGTCTATTAGCAATCAGCCC.

Regarding this clone: The read finishes 3 residues shy of the CDR3 end, and the germline J gene is used to complete it. The V and J genes are TRBV5-1 and TRBJ2-7, with 8 nucleotides matching TRBD2. Germline CDR1 and CDR2: SGHRS and YFSETQ. The V segment lost 0 bases and the J segment 3 bases; nucleotides outside the gene matches: 11. The CDR3 contains 17 residues. The part of the CDR3 DNA that was read is TGCGCCAGCAGCTTGGGGACCGGGACTAGGGGGATCTACGAG. This translates into CASSLGTGTRGIYE. The whole CDR3 protein reads CASSLGTGTRGIYEQYF.

Turning to this clone: The missing CDR3 end, 3 residues past where the read stops, is filled in from the germline J gene. V gene TRBV7-9 combines with J gene TRBJ2-5; D perhaps matches TRBD2 (5 bases). V was clipped by 3 bases and J by 4 bases, with 12 bases between them. The CDR3 is 14 residues long. Germline V gene data show CDR1 as SEHNR and CDR2 as FQNEAQ (reference sequence). Incomplete CDR3 DNA: TGTGCCAGCAGCTTTCAGGAAGGAGGAGAGACC. Translation: CASSFQEGGET. The entire CDR3 protein reads CASSFQEGGETQYF.

Regarding this clone: The read is 3 residues too short to cover the CDR3 end, so that end is filled in from the germline J gene. The chain is built from TRBV19 and TRBJ1-2; 9 positions match TRBD1. Germline V gene sequence: CDR1 LNHDA, CDR2 SQIVND (reference sequence). The CDR3 extends over 15 amino acids. J gave up 4 bases and V 4 bases, and 7 bases lay outside the gene matches. The part of the CDR3 DNA that was read is TGTGCCAGTAGTACGACAGGGGGTGTGGGCTATGGC. This translates into CASSTTGGVGYG. The full CDR3 is CASSTTGGVGYGYTF.

With respect to this clone: The sequenced fragment ends 3 residues before the CDR3 boundary, so the rest is inferred from the germline J gene. The chain recombines TRBV11-2 with TRBJ2-1, with D possibly matching TRBD1 (5 bases). Germline CDR1 and CDR2: SGHAT and FQNNGV. V was pared by 2 bases and J by 8 bases, with 13 bases between. The CDR3 length is 14 residues. Here the CDR3 reads CASSLRGLVDEQFF. The CDR3 DNA, read in part, is TGTGCCAGCAGCTTAAGGGGTCTTGTAGATGAG.

Comment on this clone: The observed sequence ends 3 residues before the CDR3 terminus, with the missing tail filled in from the germline J gene. The genes are TRBV6-1 and TRBJ1-1, with a possible D match to TRBD1 (6 bases). V was trimmed by 4 bases and J by 5 bases, leaving 11 bases between them. Germline V gives CDR1 MNHNS, CDR2 SASEGT. The CDR3 spans 13 residues. CDR3 in amino acids: CASSAQGSTEAFF. The CDR3 DNA, read in part, is TGTGCCAGCAGTGCCCAGGGGTCAACTGAA.

About this clone: Read sequence stops 3 residues before the CDR3 end, and the germline J gene provides the missing end. V usage is TRBV2 and J usage is TRBJ2-3, with 7 bases lining up with TRBD1. This CDR3 is built from 13 residues. J lost 5 bases, V lost 9 bases, and 8 bases had no gene match. The germline CDR1 and CDR2 sequences are SNHLY and FYNNEI. Partial CDR3 DNA: TGTGCCAGGTCTCCGGGACAGAGAGATACG. Translation: CARSPGQRDT. From start to end, the CDR3 is CARSPGQRDTQYF.

Points on this clone: The read terminates 3 residues ahead of where the CDR3 ends, so the germline J gene completes it. This chain connects TRBV5-1 to TRBJ2-5, with TRBD1 as a possible D gene (6 bases). This CDR3 spans 13 amino acids. Germline loops: CDR1 SGHRS, CDR2 YFSETQ. V gave up 0 bases and J gave up 4 bases, with 7 bases separating them. CDR3 sequence reads: CASSLGGRETQYF. CDR3 bases read: TGCGCCAGCAGCTTGGGGGGGCGAGAGACC. Full variable domain (missing parts from reference TRBV5-1 and TRBJ2-5): KAGVTQTPRYLIKTRGQQVTLSCSPISGHRSVSWYQQTPGQGLQFLFEYFSETQRNKGNFPGRFSGRQFSNSRSEMNVSTLELGDSALYLCASSLGGRETQYFGPGTRLLVL.

With regard to this clone: The DNA ends 3 residues before the CDR3 does, and the rest of the CDR3 is filled in from the germline J gene. The rearrangement uses TRBV6-2 or TRBV6-3 and TRBJ1-6; possibly TRBD1 for D (6 bases). With 5 bases removed from V and 4 bases from J, the gap between germline ends came to 15 bases. CDR1 is MNHEY, CDR2 SVGEGT, per germline. The CDR3 runs 16 residues. CDR3 DNA, as far as it was read: TGTGCCAGCAGTCCGGACAGCCTGGGTTATAATTCACCC. Encoded protein: CASSPDSLGYNSP. The whole CDR3 sequence reads CASSPDSLGYNSPLHF.

In terms of frequency, this clone is medium-sized. The read terminates 3 residues before the CDR3 end, so the remaining end is supplied by the germline J gene. V and J are TRBV5-1 and TRBJ2-1; 10 bases map to TRBD2. CDR3 length: 15 residues. Germline CDR1 reads SGHRS; CDR2 reads YFSETQ. With V trimmed by 0 bases and J by 6 bases, 3 bases remained unmatched. CDR3 bases read: TGCGCCAGCAGCTTGGTACTAGCGGGAACCAATGAG. This translates into CASSLVLAGTNE. Given in full, the CDR3 is CASSLVLAGTNEQFF.

Details on this clone: The read gets to within 3 residues of the CDR3 end, and the germline J gene fills in the rest. V and J are TRBV5-1 and TRBJ1-2; D might be TRBD1 (6 bases). Deletions cut 1 base from V and 4 bases from J, with 14 bases between. The CDR3 is made up of 15 amino acids. Germline-derived CDR1 and CDR2 are SGHRS and YFSETQ. The sequenced part of the CDR3 DNA is TGCGCCAGCAGCTTGAGGGGGATAGGGAGCTATGGC. This gives the protein CASSLRGIGSYG. The CDR3 in its entirety is CASSLRGIGSYGYTF. Supplemented by reference TRBV5-1 and TRBJ1-2, the full variable domain reads KAGVTQTPRYLIKTRGQQVTLSCSPISGHRSVSWYQQTPGQGLQFLFEYFSETQRNKGNFPGRFSGRQFSNSRSEMNVSTLELGDSALYLCASSLRGIGSYGYTFGSGTRLTVV.

As concerns this clone: With the read ending 3 residues before the CDR3 end, the germline J gene is used to fill in that end. V is TRBV2 and J is TRBJ2-1; the D call may be TRBD1 or TRBD2 (5 bases each). The CDR3 covers 13 residues. V was clipped by 4 bases and J by 5 bases, with 9 bases between them. CDR1 SNHLY and CDR2 FYNNEI come from the germline V gene. Here the CDR3 reads CASSGRGDNEQFF. The DNA read from the CDR3 is TGTGCCAGCAGTGGAAGAGGGGACAATGAG.

A remark on this clone: The CDR3 end falls 3 residues outside the read, so it is completed with the germline J gene. This sequence joins TRBV4-1 and TRBJ1-2; 8 bases are shared with TRBD1. Germline assignment: CDR1 MGHRA and CDR2 YSYEKL. The V gene end was trimmed by 6 bases and the J gene end by 0 bases; junction bases not matched to a gene: 3. The CDR3 contains 14 residues. This CDR3 reads CASSRTGSNYGYTF. The CDR3 bases that were read are TGCGCCAGCAGTCGGACAGGGTCTAACTATGGC.

As to this clone: Read data end 3 residues before the CDR3 end; the end is taken from the germline J gene. The gene calls are TRBV5-6 and TRBJ2-7; TRBD2 might be the D (6 bases). CDR3 length: 15 residues. V was pared by 6 bases and J by 1 base, with 17 bases between. Germline V CDR1 and CDR2: SGHDT, YYEEEE. Incomplete CDR3 DNA: TGTGCCAGCACCGGGGAGCGGGCAGTTTCCTACGAG. Translating gives CASTGERAVSYE. The CDR3 as a whole reads CASTGERAVSYEQYF.

As for this clone: The read halts 3 residues ahead of the CDR3 end, with the missing end drawn from the germline J gene. The chain has TRBV30 and TRBJ1-2, with a tentative D call TRBD1 (5 bases). Germline loops: CDR1 GTSNPN, CDR2 SVGIG (reference sequence). The CDR3 sequence is 13 residues long. The CDR3 here is CAWSVSQGSDYTF. The DNA read from the CDR3 is TGTGCCTGGAGTGTTTCGCAGGGATCGGAC.

Turning to this clone: The CDR3 goes on 3 residues after the read ends, and that part is filled in from the germline J gene. The rearrangement uses TRBV5-1 and TRBJ2-7; 10 bases fit TRBD1. The length of the CDR3 is 14 residues. Germline trimming cut 4 bases from V and 5 bases from J; bases unmatched to any gene: 6. Germline lookup yields CDR1 SGHRS and CDR2 YFSETQ. The sequenced part of the CDR3 DNA is TGCGCCAGCAGCCAAAGGACAGGGGGAGACGAG. Residues: CASSQRTGGDE. The CDR3, in full, reads CASSQRTGGDEQYF. The complete variable domain, with remaining parts taken from reference TRBV5-1 and TRBJ2-7, reads KAGVTQTPRYLIKTRGQQVTLSCSPISGHRSVSWYQQTPGQGLQFLFEYFSETQRNKGNFPGRFSGRQFSNSRSEMNVSTLELGDSALYLCASSQRTGGDEQYFGPGTRLTVT.

Comments on this clone: The read finishes 3 residues shy of the CDR3 end, and the germline J gene is used to complete it. V and J are TRBV2 and TRBJ1-2; 9 bases fit TRBD1. The CDR3 contains 12 residues. Losses at the gene ends were 7 bases for V and 7 bases for J; bases not matched to a gene: 4. The germline V gene has CDR1 SNHLY and CDR2 FYNNEI. CDR3: CASIRQGGGYTF. The part of the CDR3 DNA that was read is TGTGCCAGCATACGACAGGGGGGTGGC.

Comment on this clone: The read is 3 residues too short to cover the CDR3 end, so that end is filled in from the germline J gene. The chain recombines TRBV5-5 with TRBJ1-2, with 7 bases identical to TRBD1. In germline, CDR1 is SGHKS, CDR2 YYEKEE (reference sequence). This CDR3 region has 15 residues. The DNA read from the CDR3 is TGTGCCAGCAGCCTCGGGGAAGGGGGCGTTGGAGCC. This codes for CASSLGEGGVGA. The whole CDR3 region reads CASSLGEGGVGAYTF.

Comments on this clone: The CDR3 end is not reached by the read, which stops 3 residues before it; the germline J gene fills it in. V is TRBV20-1 and J is TRBJ1-4, with D hard to call. Germline V gene sequence: CDR1 DFQATT, CDR2 SNEGSKA (reference sequence). The CDR3 is 13 residues long. V was clipped by 4 bases and J by 4 bases, with 10 bases between them. Incomplete CDR3 DNA: TGCAGTGCTACGGAGACGGGTAATGAAAAA. This codes for CSATETGNEK. The whole CDR3 protein reads CSATETGNEKLFF.

Of note for this clone: Coverage ceases 3 residues before the CDR3 finishes, and the germline J gene fills in the end. The chain joins TRBV19 to TRBJ2-7, with D possibly being TRBD1 (6 bases). The CDR3 totals 16 residues. CDR1 and CDR2 from the germline V gene are LNHDA and SQIVND (reference sequence). The V gene lost 6 bases and the J gene lost 5 bases, with 23 bases spanning the gap. The chain's CDR3 is CASSPRFQTGNHEQYF. CDR3 DNA (partial): TGTGCCAGTAGCCCCAGGTTCCAAACAGGGAATCACGAG.

Of note for this clone: The read ends 3 residues early relative to the CDR3; the germline J gene fills the gap. This chain joins TRBV7-9 and TRBJ2-7; perhaps TRBD2 as D (6 bases). This CDR3 spans 14 amino acids. In germline, CDR1 is SEHNR, CDR2 FQNEAQ (reference sequence). Trimming left V 1 base short and J 6 bases short, with 13 bases between. The CDR3 DNA, read in part, is TGTGCCAGCAGCTTAGAGGAGGGCTGGAGCGAG. Encoded protein: CASSLEEGWSE. The whole CDR3 reads CASSLEEGWSEQYF.

In the case of this clone: The read comes to an end 3 residues before the CDR3 does, leaving the germline J gene to fill in the end. V gene TRBV5-5 combines with J gene TRBJ1-1; 7 bases agree with TRBD1. Germline values: CDR1 SGHKS, CDR2 YYEKEE (reference sequence). CDR3 length: 14 amino acids. CDR3 loop: CASSLELGQDKAFF. The sequenced CDR3 bases are TGTGCCAGCAGCTTGGAATTAGGACAGGATAAA.

As concerns this clone: The read finishes 3 residues shy of the CDR3 end, and the germline J gene is used to complete it. Distinct nucleotide sequences in the sample also encode this CDR3. This chain uses TRBV6-1 with TRBJ1-2; the match to TRBD1 covers 7 bases. The CDR3 has 14 residues. Germline V gene sequence: CDR1 MNHNS, CDR2 SASEGT. V shed 4 bases and J 4 bases; nucleotides not matched to a gene: 6. The CDR3 bases that were read are TGTGCCAGCAGTGGGGGGACAGCAATCTATGGC. It codes for CASSGGTAIYG. The whole CDR3 reads CASSGGTAIYGYTF.

A note on this clone: Sequencing ends 3 residues short of the CDR3 end; the germline J gene provides the rest. This rearrangement joins TRBV20-1 to TRBJ2-2; 7 bases are shared with TRBD2. This CDR3 region has 12 residues. CDR1 and CDR2 from the germline V gene are DFQATT and SNEGSKA (reference sequence). V lost 7 bases, J lost 4 bases, and 3 bases stayed unmatched. CDR3 loop: CSVREGTGELFF. The part of the CDR3 DNA that was read is TGCAGTGTCAGGGAGGGCACCGGGGAG.

A word on this clone: The CDR3 end is not reached by the read, which stops 3 residues before it; the germline J gene fills it in. The gene calls are TRBV6-1 and TRBJ1-6, with unresolved D. Germline V gene data show CDR1 as MNHNS and CDR2 as SASEGT. The CDR3 runs 13 residues. Trimming removed 1 base at V and 8 bases at J, with 6 bases between. CDR3 bases read: TGTGCCAGCAGTGAAGTTTTAGATTCACCC. This translates into CASSEVLDSP. The entire CDR3 reads CASSEVLDSPLHF.

With regard to this clone: Read coverage stops 3 residues before the CDR3 terminus; the germline J gene supplies the remainder. The chain uses TRBV7-2 and TRBJ2-5; 15 bases fit TRBD2. CDR3 length: 18 amino acids. Per germline, CDR1 SGHTA and CDR2 FQGNSA. With V trimmed by 0 bases and J by 1 base, 3 bases remained unmatched. The CDR3: CASSLAGTSGGPQETQYF. CDR3 bases read: TGTGCCAGCAGCTTAGCCGGGACTAGCGGGGGGCCCCAAGAGACC.

On this clone itself: The read halts 3 residues ahead of the CDR3 end, with the missing end drawn from the germline J gene. V is TRBV7-9 and J is TRBJ2-4; 9 bases map to TRBD1. Germline CDR1 reads SEHNR; CDR2 reads FQNEAQ (reference sequence). This CDR3 comprises 14 residues. The DNA read from the CDR3 is TGTGCCAGCAGCGCCGGGACAGGGATCTATGGT. Translating it yields CASSAGTGIYG. The CDR3 in full is CASSAGTGIYGQYF. The whole variable domain, remainder taken from reference TRBV7-9 and TRBJ2-4, is DTGVSQNPRHKITKRGQNVTFRCDPISEHNRLYWYRQTLGQGPEFLTYFQNEAQLEKSRLLSDRFSAERPKGSFSTLEIQRTEQGDSAMYLCASSAGTGIYGQYFGAGTRLSVL.

As to this clone: Read sequence stops 3 residues before the CDR3 end, and the germline J gene provides the missing end. The chain couples TRBV20-1 to TRBJ1-2, with D perhaps TRBD1 (6 bases). CDR1 is DFQATT, CDR2 SNEGSKA, per germline (reference sequence). The CDR3 runs to 13 residues. Trimming removed 5 bases from V and 5 bases from J, with 15 bases in between. The part of the CDR3 DNA that was read is TGCAGTGCTTCAGACAGGTGGAATTATGGC. Translating it yields CSASDRWNYG. The CDR3 in its entirety is CSASDRWNYGYTF.

CDR3 in amino acids: CASSEEEGRAYNEQFF. CDR3 bases read: TGTGCCAGCAGTGAGGAGGAAGGGCGGGCCTACAATGAG. The gene calls are TRBV2 and TRBJ2-1; D perhaps matches TRBD2 (5 bases). Read data end 3 residues before the CDR3 end; the end is taken from the germline J gene. The germline V gene encodes CDR1 SNHLY and CDR2 FYNNEI. CDR3 size: 16 residues. With 3 bases removed from V and 2 bases from J, the gap between germline ends came to 14 bases.